This T cell receptor (beta chain) derives from a study of blood T cell repertoires in COVID-19. Background on the study: Whether acute or convalescent, the COVID-19 samples came from the United States, Italy and Spain. Sources were T cells, B-cell-depleted T cells, or PBMCs; the material itself was cDNA or gDNA.

Per germline, CDR1 SGHTA and CDR2 FQGTGA. The CDR3 extends over 15 amino acids. Trimming took 5 bases from V and 8 from J; bases not matched to a gene: 5. On this clone itself: The same CDR3 also results from other DNA sequences found in this sample.

In the original workflow: By means of reference gene primer amplification, nucleated cell counts were estimated. Produced via immunoSEQ multiplex PCR; TCRdb's table is partial and in-frame only. V, J and clone size are those of that table, while D and trimming were read from the DNA. This table has about 230,000 clones, around 86% appearing once. Seattle participants joined during active infection and were tracked over time. The V call is TRBV7-3, the J call TRBJ2-2; 13 bases map to TRBD2. This TCR came from a man in his forties or fifties with COVID-19, enrolled during active disease. The source material was peripheral blood. The chain's CDR3 is CASSTRTSGSGELFF. Written as DNA, the CDR3 is TGTGCCAGCAGCACCCGGACTAGCGGGAGTGGGGAGCTGTTTTTT.